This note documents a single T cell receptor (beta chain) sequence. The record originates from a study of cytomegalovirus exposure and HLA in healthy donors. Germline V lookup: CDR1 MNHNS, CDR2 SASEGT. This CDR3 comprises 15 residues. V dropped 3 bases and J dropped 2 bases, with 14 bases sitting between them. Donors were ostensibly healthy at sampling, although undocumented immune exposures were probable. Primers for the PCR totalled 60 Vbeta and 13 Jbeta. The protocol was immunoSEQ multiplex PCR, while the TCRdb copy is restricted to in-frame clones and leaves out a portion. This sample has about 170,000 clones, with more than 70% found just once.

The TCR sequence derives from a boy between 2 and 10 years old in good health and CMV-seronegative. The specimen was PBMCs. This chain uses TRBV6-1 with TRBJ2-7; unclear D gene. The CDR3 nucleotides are TGTGCCAGCAGTGATCGAGGCTACCTTCCCTACGAGCAGTACTTC. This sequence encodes CASSDRGYLPYEQYF.